This T cell receptor beta chain is drawn from a study of cytomegalovirus exposure and HLA in healthy donors. The study's findings and limits: Cytomegalovirus-associated TCR beta chains were listed, numbering 164. It was reportedly the case that the classifier diagnosed cytomegalovirus status with high specificity and sensitivity.

The CDR3 length is 16 residues. Per the germline V gene, CDR1 is SGHRS and CDR2 is YFSETQ. V lost 0 bases to trimming and J lost 6 bases, with 15 bases between them. The data were produced by immunoSEQ multiplex PCR, yet TCRdb's version contains in-frame clones alone and is incomplete. The table includes some 240,000 clones, approximately 87% detected once. As to this clone: What it binds is unknown.

The material sequenced was PBMCs. V is TRBV5-1 and J is TRBJ2-2, with D tentatively TRBD1 (6 bases). The TCR comes from a woman aged 18-29 years in good health and CMV-seronegative. CDR3 protein: CASSLAAAGVPGELFF. CDR3 coding DNA: TGCGCCAGCAGCTTGGCCGCGGCAGGGGTCCCCGGGGAGCTGTTTTTT.